Below are 3 T cell receptor beta chains sequenced from a single sample in a study of OX40 agonist ivuxolimab in advanced cancers. Some clones are missing from TCRdb's copy, which holds only in-frame ones; the method was immunoSEQ multiplex PCR. Altogether more than 55,000 clones are present, about 90% being singletons, with the ten largest covering 3.5% to 5%. Material: CD4+ or CD8+ T cells sorted from blood, obtained in a trial of the OX40 agonist ivuxolimab. The receptors originated from an adult with an advanced solid tumor such as melanoma, head and neck, liver or kidney cancer.

The genes are TRBV7-3 and TRBJ2-2, with no clear D. The V gene lost 5 bases and the J gene lost 11 bases, with 12 bases spanning the gap. CDR1 is SGHTA, CDR2 FQGTGA, per germline. The CDR3 spans 12 residues. Here the CDR3 DNA reads TGTGCCAGCAGCCCAAGTTGGGGAGAGCTGTTTTTT. As protein: CASSPSWGELFF.

The chain is built from TRBV11-3 and TRBJ2-5, with 15 bases identical to TRBD2. The J call may be incorrect, as the DNA end agrees better with TRBJ2-7. The germline gives CDR1 SGHNT, CDR2 YENEEA. CDR3 length equals 17 residues. The CDR3 nucleotides read TGTGCCAGCAGCTCGGGACTAGCGGGAGGAATACCCTACGAGCAGTACTTC. Translating gives CASSSGLAGGIPYEQYF.

V gene TRBV5-1 combines with J gene TRBJ2-2; possibly TRBD1 for D (6 bases). The CDR3 contains 16 residues. Germline V lookup: CDR1 SGHRS, CDR2 YFSETQ. V was cut by 0 bases and J by 4 bases, with 13 bases left in between. The CDR3 sequence: CASSLGNSGVTGELFF. As DNA, the CDR3 is TGCGCCAGCAGCTTGGGAAACTCAGGGGTCACCGGGGAGCTGTTTTTT.